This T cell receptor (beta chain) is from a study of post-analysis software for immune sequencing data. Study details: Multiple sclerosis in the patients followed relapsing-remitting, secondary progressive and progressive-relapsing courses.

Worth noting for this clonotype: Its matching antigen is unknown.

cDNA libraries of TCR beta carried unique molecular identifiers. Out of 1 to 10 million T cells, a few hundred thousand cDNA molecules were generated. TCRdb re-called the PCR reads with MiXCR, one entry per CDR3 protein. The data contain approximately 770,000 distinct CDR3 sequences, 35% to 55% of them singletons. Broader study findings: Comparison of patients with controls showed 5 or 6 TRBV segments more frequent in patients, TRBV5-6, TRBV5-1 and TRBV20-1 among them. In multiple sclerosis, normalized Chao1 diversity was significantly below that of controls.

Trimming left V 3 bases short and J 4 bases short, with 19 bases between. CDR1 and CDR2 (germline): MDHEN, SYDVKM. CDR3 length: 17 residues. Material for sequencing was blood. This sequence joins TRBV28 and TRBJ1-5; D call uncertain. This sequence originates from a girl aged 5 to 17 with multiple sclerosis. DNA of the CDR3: TGTGCCAGCAGTTTTTGGGTTATGGCAGGAGATAATCAGCCCCAGCATTTT. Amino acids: CASSFWVMAGDNQPQHF.